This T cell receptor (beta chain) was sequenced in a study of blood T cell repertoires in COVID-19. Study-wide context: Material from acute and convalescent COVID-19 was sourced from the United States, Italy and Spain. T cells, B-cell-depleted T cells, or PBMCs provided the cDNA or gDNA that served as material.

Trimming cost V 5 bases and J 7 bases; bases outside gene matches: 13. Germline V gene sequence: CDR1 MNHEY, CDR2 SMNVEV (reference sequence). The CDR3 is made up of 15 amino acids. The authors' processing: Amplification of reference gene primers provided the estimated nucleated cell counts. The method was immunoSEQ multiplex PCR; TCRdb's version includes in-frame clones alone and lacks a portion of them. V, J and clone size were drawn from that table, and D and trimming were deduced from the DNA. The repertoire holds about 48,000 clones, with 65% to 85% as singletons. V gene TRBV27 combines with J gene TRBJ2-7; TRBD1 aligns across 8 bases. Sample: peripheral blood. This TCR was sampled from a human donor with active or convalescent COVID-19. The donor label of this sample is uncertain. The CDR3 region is CASSPPAQGASEQYF. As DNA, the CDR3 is TGTGCCAGCAGTCCGCCGGCCCAGGGGGCGAGTGAGCAGTACTTC.